The present entry profiles one T cell receptor beta chain with its context. Generated by immunoSEQ multiplex PCR, the TCRdb table keeps only in-frame clones and is missing some. This table holds around 26,000 clones, around 94% found once. Described time point: newly diagnosed, previously untreated cHL patient sample. The data derive from a study of PD-1 blockade in classical Hodgkin lymphoma. Trimming cost V 4 bases and J 2 bases, with 12 bases left between them. Germline-derived CDR1 and CDR2 are KGHSH and LQKENI. CDR3 size: 15 residues. The receptor comes from a human donor with classical Hodgkin lymphoma. The rearrangement uses TRBV18 and TRBJ2-1, with D perhaps matching TRBD1 (5 bases). Sequenced sample: peripheral blood mononuclear cells (PBMCs). The CDR3 DNA reads TGTGCCAGCTCACAAGACAGAACCACCTACAATGAGCAGTTCTTC. This sequence encodes CASSQDRTTYNEQFF.